A selection of T cell receptor beta chains follows, all from one sample in a study of T cell changes during pregnancy in multiple sclerosis. Assay: immunoSEQ multiplex PCR; the TCRdb copy retains only in-frame clones and omits some. The sample records tens of thousands of clones, 75% to 90% being singletons. The sequencing used CD4+ T cells from peripheral blood mononuclear cells, collected in the first trimester of pregnancy. The origin of the receptors is a female donor with multiple sclerosis, enrolled in a pregnancy study. CDR3s include the opening cysteine and the closing phenylalanine or tryptophan. Each record gives: J gene, V gene, clone size, D gene, CDR3 length, CDR3 DNA, CDR3 protein. D genes are given only for firm matches. Clone sizes are given selectively: once, few, many, or a class where the clone is expanded.

TRBJ2-2	TRBV28	NA	NA	16	TGTGCCAGCCACTTGACAGGTTACCCGAACACCGGGGAGCTGTTTTTT	CASHLTGYPNTGELFF
TRBJ2-4	TRBV7-9	NA	TRBD2	18	TGTGCCAGCAGTCACCTGGGGACTAGCGGGAGAGGCAAAAACATTCAGTACTTC	CASSHLGTSGRGKNIQYF
TRBJ2-6	TRBV28	NA	TRBD1	16	TGTGCCAGCAGTTTCTTAGGGACAGCAGGGGCCAACGTCCTGACTTTC	CASSFLGTAGANVLTF
TRBJ1-6	TRBV7-8	NA	NA	13	TGTGCCAGCAGCCCAGGCTTGGGGAGACCCCTCCACTTT	CASSPGLGRPLHF
TRBJ1-6	TRBV30	NA	NA	12	TGTGCCTGGCAGGGGAATAATTCACCCCTCCACTTT	CAWQGNNSPLHF
TRBJ2-5	TRBV2	NA	TRBD1	14	TGTGCCAGCAGTATCCGGGACAGCGGAGAGACCCAGTACTTC	CASSIRDSGETQYF
TRBJ1-4	TRBV7-9	NA	NA	15	TGTGCCAGCAGCTTAGAACAAGGGGTTCGAGAAAAACTGTTTTTT	CASSLEQGVREKLFF
TRBJ2-3	TRBV7-9	NA	TRBD2	13	TGTGCCAGCAGCTTAACTAGCGGGGCTCCTCCGAATTTT	CASSLTSGAPPNF
TRBJ2-1	TRBV6-5	NA	TRBD1	15	TGTGCCAGCAGTTACGACAGGGGGCGGAACAATGAGCAGTTCTTC	CASSYDRGRNNEQFF
TRBJ2-3	TRBV4-3	NA	NA	17	TGCGCCAGCAGCCTAAACCCCCGGCGGGCAAGCACAGATACGCAGTATTTT	CASSLNPRRASTDTQYF
TRBJ1-5	TRBV7-2	NA	TRBD1	13	TGTGCCAGCAGCCCCCGGACAGGGAGTGCCCAGCATTTT	CASSPRTGSAQHF
TRBJ2-5	TRBV5-1	NA	TRBD1	13	TGCGCCAGCAGCGACGGACAGGAAGAGACCCAGTACTTC	CASSDGQEETQYF
TRBJ1-2	TRBV25-1	once	TRBD1	17	TGTGCCAGCAGTACCGGACAGGGGACGGTGGCTAACTATGGCTACACCTTC	CASSTGQGTVANYGYTF
TRBJ1-4	TRBV6-5	few	NA	12	TGTGCCAGCAGTTACCTCGGTGAAAAACTGTTTTTT	CASSYLGEKLFF
TRBJ2-7	TRBV28	NA	NA	19	TGTGCCAGCAGTTTTCACCTAGATCTCAGTCTTCCACCCTCCTACGAGCAGTACTTC	CASSFHLDLSLPPSYEQYF
TRBJ2-7	TRBV21-1	NA	NA	12	TGTGCCAGCAGCATACGGGGATACGAGCAGTACTTC	CASSIRGYEQYF
TRBJ1-4	TRBV30	NA	NA	15	TGTGCCTGGAGTGTAACGGGGACCGGGGGAGAAAAACTGTTTTTT	CAWSVTGTGGEKLFF
TRBJ1-6	TRBV9	few	TRBD1	15	TGTGCCAGCAGCGTAGGGCAGGGGGGTAATTCACCCCTCCACTTT	CASSVGQGGNSPLHF
TRBJ1-6	TRBV30	NA	NA	16	TGTGCCTGGAGTGTCTCGGGGGGTCTCTATAATTCACCCCTCCACTTT	CAWSVSGGLYNSPLHF
TRBJ1-2	TRBV7-3	NA	NA	14	TGTGCCAGCAGCTTAATCCCAGGGGTGGGTGGCTACACCTTC	CASSLIPGVGGYTF
TRBJ2-5	TRBV19	NA	TRBD2	15	TGTGCCAGTAGTAAGATAGCGGGGGGGCAAGAGACCCAGTACTTC	CASSKIAGGQETQYF
TRBJ2-1	TRBV6-5	NA	TRBD1	13	TGTGCCAGCAGACCACAAGAAACAGGGGTGCAGTTCTTC	CASRPQETGVQFF
TRBJ2-1	TRBV19	once	NA	15	TGTGCCAGTAGTATGCGACGGGGGTCGCCGGATGAGCAGTTCTTC	CASSMRRGSPDEQFF
TRBJ1-4	TRBV6-6	NA	NA	13	TGTGCCAGCCTAAATAGGGGCGGAGAAAAACTGTTTTTT	CASLNRGGEKLFF
TRBJ1-4	TRBV9	NA	TRBD1	14	TGTGCCAGCAGCGTCGACAGGGTAGGAGAAAAACTGTTTTTT	CASSVDRVGEKLFF
TRBJ2-2	TRBV19	NA	NA	16	TGTGCCAGTTCCAGAGTCGGTCTAGCAACCACCGGGGAGCTGTTTTTT	CASSRVGLATTGELFF